This T cell receptor (beta chain) originates from a study of blood T cell repertoires in COVID-19. Overall study: From T cells, B-cell-depleted T cells, or PBMCs came the material, which was cDNA or gDNA.

The germline CDR1 and CDR2 sequences are SGHRS and YFSETQ. V was pared by 0 bases and J by 0 bases, with 10 bases between. CDR3 length: 16 residues. In the source study's methods: Nucleated cell counts were estimated from reference gene primer amplification. Assay used: immunoSEQ multiplex PCR; TCRdb lists only in-frame clones, some missing. V, J and clone size were drawn from that table, and D and trimming were deduced from the DNA. In the table there are 390,000 or so clones, approximately 90% of which are singletons. This sequence was found in a woman between 25 and 40 years old with active or convalescent COVID-19. The material sequenced was peripheral blood. The V and J genes are TRBV5-1 and TRBJ1-3; no definite D call. The CDR3 sequence: CASSLAPPDSGNTIYF. The CDR3 DNA sequence: TGCGCCAGCAGCTTGGCTCCGCCAGACTCTGGAAACACCATATATTTT.